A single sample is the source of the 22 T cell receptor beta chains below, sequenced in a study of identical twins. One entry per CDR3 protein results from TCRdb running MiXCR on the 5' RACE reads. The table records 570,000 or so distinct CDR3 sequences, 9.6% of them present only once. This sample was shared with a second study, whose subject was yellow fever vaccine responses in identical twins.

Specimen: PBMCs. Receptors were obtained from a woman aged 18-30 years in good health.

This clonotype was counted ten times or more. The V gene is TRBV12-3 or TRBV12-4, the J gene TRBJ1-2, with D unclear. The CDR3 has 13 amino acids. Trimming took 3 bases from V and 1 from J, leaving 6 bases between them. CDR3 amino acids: CASSLWGNYGYTF. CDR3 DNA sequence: TGTGCCAGCAGTTTGTGGGGTAACTATGGCTACACCTTC.

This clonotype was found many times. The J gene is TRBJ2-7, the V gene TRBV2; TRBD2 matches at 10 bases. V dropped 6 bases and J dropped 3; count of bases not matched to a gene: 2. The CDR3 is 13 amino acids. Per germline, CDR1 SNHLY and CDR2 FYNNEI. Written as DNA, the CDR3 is TGTGCCAGCAGACTAGCGGGGAGCTACGAGCAGTACTTC. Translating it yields CASRLAGSYEQYF.

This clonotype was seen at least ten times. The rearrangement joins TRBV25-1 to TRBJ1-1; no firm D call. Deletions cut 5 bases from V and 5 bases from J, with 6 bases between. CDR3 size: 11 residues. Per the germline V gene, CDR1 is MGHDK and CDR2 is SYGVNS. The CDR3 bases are TGTGCCAGCAGTAGTGGAACTGAAGCTTTCTTT. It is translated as CASSSGTEAFF. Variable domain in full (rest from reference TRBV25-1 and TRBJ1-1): EADIYQTPRYLVIGTGKKITLECSQTMGHDKMYWYQQDPGMELHLIHYSYGVNSTEKGDLSSESTVSRIRTEHFPLTLESARPSHTSQYLCASSSGTEAFFGQGTRLTVV.

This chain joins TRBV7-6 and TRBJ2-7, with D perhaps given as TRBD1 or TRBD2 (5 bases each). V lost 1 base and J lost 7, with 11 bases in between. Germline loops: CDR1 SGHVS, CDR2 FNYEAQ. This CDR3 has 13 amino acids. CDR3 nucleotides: TGTGCCAGCAGCTTAGTGAAGGGGAGAGAGCAGTACTTC. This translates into CASSLVKGREQYF.

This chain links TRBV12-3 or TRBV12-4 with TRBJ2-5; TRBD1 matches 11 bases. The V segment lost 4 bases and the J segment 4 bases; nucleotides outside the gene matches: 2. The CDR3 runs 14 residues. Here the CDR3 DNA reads TGTGCCAGCAGTTGGACAGGGGGCTCAGAGACCCAGTACTTC. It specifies CASSWTGGSETQYF.

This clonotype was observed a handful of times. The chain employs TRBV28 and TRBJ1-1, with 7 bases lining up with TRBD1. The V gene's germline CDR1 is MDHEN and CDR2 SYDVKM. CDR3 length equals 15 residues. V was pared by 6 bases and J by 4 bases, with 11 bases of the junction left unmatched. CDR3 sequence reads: CASSRDREVGTEAFF. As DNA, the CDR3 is TGTGCCAGCAGCCGAGACAGGGAGGTGGGCACTGAAGCTTTCTTT.

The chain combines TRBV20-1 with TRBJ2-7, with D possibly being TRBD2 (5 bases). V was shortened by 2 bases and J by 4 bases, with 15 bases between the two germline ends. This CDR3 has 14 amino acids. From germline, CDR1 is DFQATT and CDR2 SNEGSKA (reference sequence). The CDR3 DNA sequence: TGCAGTGCTAGACCCACTACTAGTATTTACGAGCAGTACTTC. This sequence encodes CSARPTTSIYEQYF.

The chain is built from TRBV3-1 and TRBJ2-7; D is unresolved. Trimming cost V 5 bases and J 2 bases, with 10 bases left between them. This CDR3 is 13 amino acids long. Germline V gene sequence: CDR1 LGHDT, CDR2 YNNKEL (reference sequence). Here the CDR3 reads CASSTRATYEQYF. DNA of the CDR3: TGTGCCAGCAGCACCCGAGCGACCTACGAGCAGTACTTC.

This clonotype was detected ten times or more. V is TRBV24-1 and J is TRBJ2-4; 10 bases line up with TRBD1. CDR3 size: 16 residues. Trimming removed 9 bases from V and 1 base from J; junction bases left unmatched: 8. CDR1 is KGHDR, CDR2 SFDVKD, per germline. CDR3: CATPQTGGLAKNIQYF. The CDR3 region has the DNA TGTGCCACCCCCCAGACAGGGGGCCTTGCCAAAAACATTCAGTACTTC.

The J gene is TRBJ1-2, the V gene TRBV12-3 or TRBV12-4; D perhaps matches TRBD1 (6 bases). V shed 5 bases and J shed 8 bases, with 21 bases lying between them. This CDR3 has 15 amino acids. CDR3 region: CASSPFGSGESGYTF. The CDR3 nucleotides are TGTGCCAGCAGTCCCTTCGGGTCAGGGGAATCAGGCTACACCTTC.

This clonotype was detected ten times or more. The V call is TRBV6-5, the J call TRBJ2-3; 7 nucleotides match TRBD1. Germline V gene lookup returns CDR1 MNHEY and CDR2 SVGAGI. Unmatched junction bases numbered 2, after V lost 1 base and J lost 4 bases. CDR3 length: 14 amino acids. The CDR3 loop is CASSYLQGSDTQYF. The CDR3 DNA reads TGTGCCAGCAGTTACTTACAGGGGTCAGATACGCAGTATTTT.

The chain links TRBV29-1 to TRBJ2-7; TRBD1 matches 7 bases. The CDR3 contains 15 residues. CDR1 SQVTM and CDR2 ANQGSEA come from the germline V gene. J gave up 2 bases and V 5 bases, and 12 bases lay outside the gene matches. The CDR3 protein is CSVKLGRDSAYEQYF. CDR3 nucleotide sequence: TGCAGCGTTAAATTGGGCCGGGACAGTGCCTACGAGCAGTACTTC.

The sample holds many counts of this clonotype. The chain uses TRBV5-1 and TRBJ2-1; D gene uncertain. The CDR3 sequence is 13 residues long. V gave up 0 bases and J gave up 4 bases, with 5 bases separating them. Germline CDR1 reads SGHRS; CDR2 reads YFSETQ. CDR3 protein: CASSLVQYNEQFF. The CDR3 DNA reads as TGCGCCAGCAGCTTGGTGCAGTACAATGAGCAGTTCTTC.

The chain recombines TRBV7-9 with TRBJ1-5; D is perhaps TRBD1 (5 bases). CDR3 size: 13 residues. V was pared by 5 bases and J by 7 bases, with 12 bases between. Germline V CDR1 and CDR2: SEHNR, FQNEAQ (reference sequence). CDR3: CASSLQGLQPQHF. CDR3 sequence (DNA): TGTGCCAGCAGCCTTCAGGGATTGCAGCCCCAGCATTTT.

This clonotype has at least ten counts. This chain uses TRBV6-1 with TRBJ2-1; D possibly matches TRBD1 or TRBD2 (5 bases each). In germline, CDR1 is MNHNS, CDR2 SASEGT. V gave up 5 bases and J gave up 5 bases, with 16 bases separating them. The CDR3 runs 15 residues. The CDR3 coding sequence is TGTGCCAGCAGTCTGAACAGGTACGGGGACAATGAGCAGTTCTTC. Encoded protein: CASSLNRYGDNEQFF.

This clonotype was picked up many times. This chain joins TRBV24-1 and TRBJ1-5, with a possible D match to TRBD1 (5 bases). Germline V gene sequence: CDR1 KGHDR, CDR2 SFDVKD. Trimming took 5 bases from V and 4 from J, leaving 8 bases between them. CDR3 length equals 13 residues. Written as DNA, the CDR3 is TGTGCCACCAGTGTGGGGGGAAATCAGCCCCAGCATTTT. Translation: CATSVGGNQPQHF.

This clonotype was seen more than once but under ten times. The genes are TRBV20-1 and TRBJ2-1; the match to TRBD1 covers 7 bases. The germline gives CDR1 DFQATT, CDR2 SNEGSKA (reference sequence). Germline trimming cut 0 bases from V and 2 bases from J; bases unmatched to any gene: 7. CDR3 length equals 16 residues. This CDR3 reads CSARDWKGAAYNEQFF. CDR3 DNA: TGCAGTGCTAGAGATTGGAAGGGGGCAGCCTACAATGAGCAGTTCTTC.

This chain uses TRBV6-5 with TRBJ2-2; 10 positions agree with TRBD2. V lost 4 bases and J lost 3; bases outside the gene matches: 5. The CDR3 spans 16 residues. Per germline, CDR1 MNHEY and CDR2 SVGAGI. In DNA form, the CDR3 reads TGTGCCAGCAGTTTCGGACTAGCGGTAGACACCGGGGAGCTGTTTTTT. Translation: CASSFGLAVDTGELFF.

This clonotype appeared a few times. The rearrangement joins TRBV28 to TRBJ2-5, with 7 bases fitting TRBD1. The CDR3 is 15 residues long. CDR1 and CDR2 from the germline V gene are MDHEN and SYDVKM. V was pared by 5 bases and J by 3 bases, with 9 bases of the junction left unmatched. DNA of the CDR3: TGTGCCAGCAGTCTCACCGGGACAGAAAAAGAGACCCAGTACTTC. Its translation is CASSLTGTEKETQYF.

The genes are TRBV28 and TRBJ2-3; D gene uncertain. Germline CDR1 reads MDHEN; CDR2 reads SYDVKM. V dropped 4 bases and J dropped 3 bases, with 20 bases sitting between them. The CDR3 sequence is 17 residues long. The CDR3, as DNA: TGTGCCAGCAGTTCCCTCGGCGCTAAAGGTGATACAGATACGCAGTATTTT. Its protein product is CASSSLGAKGDTDTQYF.

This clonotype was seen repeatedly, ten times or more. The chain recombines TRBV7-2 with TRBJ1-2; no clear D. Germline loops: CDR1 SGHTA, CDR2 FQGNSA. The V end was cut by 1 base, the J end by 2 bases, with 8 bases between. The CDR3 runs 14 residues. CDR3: CASSLGRMNYGYTF. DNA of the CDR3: TGTGCCAGCAGCTTAGGACGGATGAACTATGGCTACACCTTC. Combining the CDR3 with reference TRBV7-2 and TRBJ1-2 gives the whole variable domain GAGVSQSPSNKVTEKGKDVELRCDPISGHTALYWYRQSLGQGLEFLIYFQGNSAPDKSGLPSDRFSAERTGGSVSTLTIQRTQQEDSAVYLCASSLGRMNYGYTFGSGTRLTVV.

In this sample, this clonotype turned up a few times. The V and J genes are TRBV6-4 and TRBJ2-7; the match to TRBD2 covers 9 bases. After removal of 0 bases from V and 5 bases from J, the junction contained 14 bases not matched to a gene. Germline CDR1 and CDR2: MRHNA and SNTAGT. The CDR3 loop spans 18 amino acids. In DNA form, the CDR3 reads TGTGCCAGCAGTGACTCAGAGCGGGGGGACCTAATGTTCGACGAGCAGTACTTC. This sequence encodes CASSDSERGDLMFDEQYF.